The TCR beta chain under discussion was sequenced for a study of CD8 T cells in ankylosing spondylitis (TCRdb year 2017). Regarding the study in general: The study profiled T cell receptor beta repertoires in healthy donors and ankylosing spondylitis patients to find disease-linked TCR variants. The full study cohort was made up of 25 ankylosing spondylitis patients and more than 90 healthy donors. Peripheral blood samples were taken, and synovial fluid was additionally collected from ankylosing spondylitis patients.

This clonotype has at least ten counts. It has no known antigen specificity. No qualities accompany the bases; no much larger clone lies one base away. Trimming removed 4 bases from V and 1 base from J, leaving 15 bases between the germline ends. The CDR1 and CDR2 encoded by the germline V gene (reference sequence) are DFQATT and SNEGSKA. Including the terminal cysteine and phenylalanine, the CDR3 comprises 15 residues. Only the CDR3 DNA stays, 45 bases, in frame from base 1. Sequencing relied on an Illumina HiSeq 2500. Quantitative 5'-RACE with molecular barcodes was the method used to prepare the TCR beta libraries. The paper's data handling went like this. To identify disease-linked TCR variants, a new computational method was used, one built on a probabilistic model of VDJ rearrangement. TCRdb cleaned the public reads at Q25 with fastp, built clones with MiXCR and kept in-frame beta chains. Rows are unified per CDR3 protein, each entry keeping the most common DNA and genes. TCRdb, rather than the study authors, made the V and J calls. Across this sample there are about 210,000 distinct CDR3 sequences, with 7.5% to 9.5% seen only once. Of the sample, 4.8% falls within the top ten clones.

Results the study describes overall, beyond this receptor: The disease-linked clones showed a CD8+ phenotype and occurred at relatively low frequencies in peripheral blood. A TCR beta motif made up of several highly homologous amino acid variants appeared to be characteristic of blood from ankylosing spondylitis patients. The disease-linked clones were reported as significantly enriched in matched synovial fluid samples from ankylosing spondylitis patients. Some of the motif variants had been reported before in the synovial fluid and blood of reactive arthritis patients, a finding that suggests common disease-initiation mechanisms.

The sequenced material came from blood, either unsorted or a sorted T cell fraction (not recorded which). The TCR sequence derives from a female donor with ankylosing spondylitis or in good health (not recorded which). Recombination connected TRBV20-1 to TRBJ2-3, with no reliable assignment of the D segment. The nucleotide sequence reads as follows: TGCAGTGCTATAAATTTGGTGTGGGGCACAGATACGCAGTATTTT. Translation gives CSAINLVWGTDTQYF.